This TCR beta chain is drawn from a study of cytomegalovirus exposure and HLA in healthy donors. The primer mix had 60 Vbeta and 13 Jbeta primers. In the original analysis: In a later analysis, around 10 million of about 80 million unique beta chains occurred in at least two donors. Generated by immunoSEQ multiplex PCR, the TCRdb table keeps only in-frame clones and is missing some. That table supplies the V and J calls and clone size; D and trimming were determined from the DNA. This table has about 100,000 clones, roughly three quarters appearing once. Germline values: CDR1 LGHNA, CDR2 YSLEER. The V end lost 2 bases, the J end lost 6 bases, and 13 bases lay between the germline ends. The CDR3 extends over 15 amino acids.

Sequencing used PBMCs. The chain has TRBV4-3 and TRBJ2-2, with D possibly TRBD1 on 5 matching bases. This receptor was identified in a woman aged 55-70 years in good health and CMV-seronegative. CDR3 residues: CASSQRGSRAGELFF. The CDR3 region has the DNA TGCGCCAGCAGCCAAAGGGGAAGTCGGGCCGGGGAGCTGTTTTTT.